The TCR beta chain under discussion was sequenced for a study of T cells in Graves' hyperthyroidism and ophthalmopathy. Notes on the study in general: Separating ophthalmopathy from stable hyperthyroidism was achieved by a 13 V-J model. Most clonotypes expanded in thyroid above 0.001 were likewise present in blood.

Pregnant or lactating patients were excluded, as were those with uncontrolled infection or other autoimmune disease. Trimming removed 0 bases from V and 5 bases from J, with 13 bases in between. The CDR3 length is 15 residues. Germline values: CDR1 MNHEY, CDR2 SVGAGI. Researchers amplified the TCR beta CDR3 regions from RNA transcripts. First-round RT-PCR targeting the TCR CDR3 was performed with the HTBI primer set. MiXCR was run by TCRdb on the multiplex PCR reads, yielding one entry per CDR3 protein. The sample includes under 350,000 distinct CDR3 sequences, roughly 14% seen only once; the top ten take about 8%. In its sample, this clonotype was seen many times. As yet, its antigen is unknown.

This TCR came from a woman aged 30 to 39 with Graves' hyperthyroidism that later progressed to Graves' ophthalmopathy. Sequences were obtained from blood. The chain employs TRBV6-5 and TRBJ1-2; D is unclear. This CDR3 is CASSYSTANPYGYTF. CDR3 bases: TGTGCCAGCAGTTACTCCACAGCAAACCCATATGGCTACACCTTC.